The 2 T cell receptor beta chains reported below all come from one sample, sequenced in a study of beta chain features in type 1 diabetes. Study-level findings and limits: A moderate, significant TCRB CDR3 shortening appeared in type 1 diabetes across four CD4+ subsets.

The antigens for these receptors are not known. The study reverse transcribed the entire isolated RNA, so it sequenced expressed TCRB transcripts. Data came from immunoSEQ multiplex PCR; TCRdb stores just in-frame clones and leaves some out. The sample includes a few hundred thousand clones, roughly 14% of them seen just once. The sample comprised naive CD4+ T cells from blood. These receptors came from a young woman with type 1 diabetes.

This CDR3 is CASSLLAGGPSEQYF. In nucleotides, the CDR3 is TGTGCCAGCAGCTTGCTAGCGGGAGGGCCGAGTGAGCAGTACTTC. The chain has TRBV7-3 and TRBJ2-7, with TRBD2 matching 12 bases. The CDR3 totals 15 residues. V trimming: 3 bases; J trimming: 7 bases; junction bases outside the gene matches: 7. Germline CDR1 is SGHTA and CDR2 is FQGTGA.

There are a few counts of this clone. The chain is built from TRBV7-8 and TRBJ2-5; 9 nucleotides line up with TRBD2. Germline CDR1 reads SGHVS; CDR2 reads FQNEAQ. The V segment lost 5 bases and the J segment 5 bases; nucleotides outside the gene matches: 9. The CDR3 runs to 15 residues. The CDR3 sequence is CASSLRREGRETQYF. The CDR3 bases are TGTGCCAGCAGCCTGAGGCGGGAGGGACGGGAGACCCAGTACTTC.